The clone carrying this TCR beta chain came up many times. Its antigen is undetermined. The data are from a study of Graves' ophthalmopathy and Graves' hyperthyroidism. Findings and caveats of the study: Distinction of ophthalmopathy from stable hyperthyroidism by a 13-signature model reached approximately 90% sensitivity and 70% to 83% specificity. The model's ophthalmopathy progression predictions had just under 71% sensitivity and over 72% specificity. Appearing in blood as well were most expanded thyroid clonotypes above 0.001 frequency.

The authors amplified TCR beta CDR3 regions from RNA transcripts. After a first-round RT-PCR with HTBI primers, a second-round multiplex PCR was run. A single record per CDR3 protein comes from TCRdb applying MiXCR to the multiplex PCR reads. Of a few hundred thousand distinct CDR3 sequences listed, roughly 15% are singletons. The CDR3 runs to 19 residues. Germline CDR1 reads MDHEN; CDR2 reads SYDVKM. Trimming shortened V by 11 bases and J by 0 bases, and 31 bases separated the two germline ends. The TCR originated in an adult woman with stable Graves' hyperthyroidism. Sequenced: peripheral blood. The genes are TRBV28 and TRBJ2-5; tentatively, D is TRBD1 or TRBD2 (5 bases each). CDR3 sequence reads: CAVTLWGPLVPINQETQYF. The CDR3 DNA reads as TGTGCCGTCACCCTCTGGGGACCCCTCGTACCTATTAACCAAGAGACCCAGTACTTC.